A selection of T cell receptor beta chains follows, all from one sample in a study of blood T cell repertoires in COVID-19. Clones were sequenced by immunoSEQ multiplex PCR, and TCRdb holds only the in-frame ones, with some missing. This repertoire shows a few hundred thousand clones, around 90% found once; its top ten account for just under 0.95%. Sample: peripheral blood. These receptors all stem from a woman aged 40 to 55 who had recovered from COVID-19. Both conserved end residues are part of each CDR3. The order of the fields is D gene, clone size, J gene, V gene, CDR3 protein, CDR3 DNA. D genes are given only for firm matches. Clone size appears in some rows only: once, few, many, or a class for an expanded clone.

NA	NA	TRBJ1-3	TRBV3-1/TRBV3-2	CASSPLSNGGAGNTIYF	TGTGCCAGCAGCCCCCTCTCTAATGGGGGGGCTGGAAACACCATATATTTT
TRBD1	NA	TRBJ2-1	TRBV7-3	CASSSPGQNYNEQFF	TGTGCCAGCAGCTCTCCGGGACAGAATTACAATGAGCAGTTCTTC
TRBD1	NA	TRBJ2-1	TRBV27	CASTHGGQASYNEQFF	TGTGCCAGCACTCATGGAGGACAGGCCTCCTACAATGAGCAGTTCTTC
NA	NA	TRBJ1-1	TRBV19	CASSDHRETEAFF	TGTGCCAGTAGTGACCACAGGGAAACTGAAGCTTTCTTT
NA	NA	TRBJ2-7	TRBV27	CASSWKEGSYEQYF	TGTGCCAGCAGTTGGAAAGAGGGCTCCTACGAGCAGTACTTC
NA	NA	TRBJ1-2	TRBV10-3	CATSRDNSLYGYTF	TGTGCCACCAGCCGGGACAACTCCCTCTATGGCTACACCTTC
TRBD2	NA	TRBJ2-1	TRBV3-1/TRBV3-2	CASSPSRLAGQAEQFF	TGTGCCAGCAGCCCCTCCCGACTAGCGGGACAAGCTGAGCAGTTCTTC
TRBD2	NA	TRBJ2-6	TRBV18	CASSPPGLRLTGANVLTF	TGTGCCAGCTCACCTCCGGGACTAAGACTAACTGGGGCCAACGTCCTGACTTTC
TRBD1	once	TRBJ1-5	TRBV3-1/TRBV3-2	CASSHGTANSNQPQHF	TGTGCCAGCAGCCATGGGACAGCAAATAGCAATCAGCCCCAGCATTTT
TRBD1	NA	TRBJ2-2	TRBV4-2	CASSHQEGQGPGELFF	TGTGCCAGCAGCCACCAGGAAGGACAGGGGCCCGGGGAGCTGTTTTTT
TRBD1	NA	TRBJ1-1	TRBV5-1	CASRPGQGGTEAFF	TGCGCCAGCAGACCGGGACAGGGGGGAACTGAAGCTTTCTTT
TRBD2	once	TRBJ2-3	TRBV7-2	CASSLGGREYF	TGTGCCAGCAGCTTGGGAGGGAGGGAATATTTT
NA	NA	TRBJ1-4	TRBV12-3/TRBV12-4	CASRSGVEKLFF	TGTGCCAGCAGGTCAGGGGTTGAAAAACTGTTTTTT
NA	NA	TRBJ1-1	TRBV2	CASSEFSNTEAFF	TGTGCCAGCAGTGAATTCTCGAACACTGAAGCTTTCTTT
TRBD1	NA	TRBJ2-5	TRBV19	CASTQTGDQETQYF	TGTGCCAGTACCCAAACAGGGGACCAAGAGACCCAGTACTTC
NA	NA	TRBJ1-4	TRBV30	CALPRGANEKLFF	TGTGCTTTGCCCCGGGGAGCTAATGAAAAACTGTTTTTT
NA	few	TRBJ2-7	TRBV2	CASSEPWEYEQYF	TGTGCCAGCAGTGAGCCTTGGGAGTACGAGCAGTACTTC
TRBD1	NA	TRBJ1-1	TRBV3-1/TRBV3-2	CASTQIGQGGEAFF	TGTGCCAGCACCCAAATCGGACAGGGGGGAGAAGCTTTCTTT
NA	NA	TRBJ2-5	TRBV7-2	CASSLATPGGTQYF	TGTGCCAGCAGCTTAGCGACCCCTGGAGGGACCCAGTACTTC
NA	NA	TRBJ1-2	TRBV7-6	CASSLADINYGYTF	TGTGCCAGCAGCTTAGCGGACATAAACTATGGCTACACCTTC
NA	NA	TRBJ2-3	TRBV2	CASRAQRNTDTQYF	TGTGCCAGCAGGGCACAGAGAAACACAGATACGCAGTATTTT
TRBD1	NA	TRBJ2-7	TRBV9	CASSAWDRGYEQYF	TGTGCCAGCAGCGCCTGGGACAGGGGTTACGAGCAGTACTTC
TRBD2	NA	TRBJ2-3	TRBV5-1	CASSAGTSGPGKGTQYF	TGCGCCAGCAGCGCCGGGACTAGCGGGCCAGGGAAAGGCACGCAGTATTTT
TRBD2	once	TRBJ2-1	TRBV24-1	CATSDLESASGGEQFF	TGTGCCACCAGTGATTTGGAGTCGGCTAGCGGTGGTGAGCAGTTCTTC
TRBD1	NA	TRBJ1-2	TRBV18	CASSPRTGEDYGYTF	TGTGCCAGCTCACCACGCACAGGGGAGGACTATGGCTACACCTTC
NA	NA	TRBJ2-2	TRBV3-1/TRBV3-2	CASSQDTTTGELFF	TGTGCCAGCAGCCAAGACACCACTACCGGGGAGCTGTTTTTT
TRBD1	NA	TRBJ2-1	TRBV4-1	CASSHAQGAGDEQFF	TGCGCCAGCAGCCACGCACAGGGGGCTGGGGATGAGCAGTTCTTC
NA	once	TRBJ1-6	TRBV9	CASSHGRGGNSPLHF	TGTGCCAGCAGCCACGGCAGGGGCGGGAATTCACCCCTCCACTTT
NA	NA	TRBJ2-3	TRBV12-3/TRBV12-4	CASSLRDTQYF	TGTGCCAGCAGTTTGAGAGATACGCAGTATTTT
NA	NA	TRBJ2-7	TRBV5-6	CASSLYRAYISYEQYF	TGTGCCAGCAGCTTGTACCGCGCTTATATCTCCTACGAGCAGTACTTC
NA	NA	TRBJ2-3	TRBV3-1/TRBV3-2	CASSQVSTDTQYF	TGTGCCAGCAGCCAAGTAAGCACAGATACGCAGTATTTT
TRBD2	NA	TRBJ2-1	TRBV7-9	CASSLLQTSGRGSYNEQFF	TGTGCCAGCAGCTTATTGCAGACTAGCGGGAGGGGATCCTACAATGAGCAGTTCTTC
NA	NA	TRBJ2-5	TRBV19	CASSIAQNKETQYF	TGTGCCAGTAGTATCGCTCAGAATAAAGAGACCCAGTACTTC
TRBD2	NA	TRBJ2-3	TRBV27	CASSFLAGGGDTQYF	TGTGCCAGCAGTTTCTTAGCGGGAGGAGGGGATACGCAGTATTTT
TRBD2	NA	TRBJ2-7	TRBV28	CASSLERSSGFYEQYF	TGTGCCAGCAGTTTAGAAAGGTCTAGCGGGTTCTACGAGCAGTACTTC
TRBD2	NA	TRBJ2-7	TRBV6-6	CASSYPTSGSYEQYF	TGTGCCAGCAGTTACCCGACTAGCGGGAGTTACGAGCAGTACTTC
TRBD1	few	TRBJ1-5	TRBV2	CASSRTGLNQPQHF	TGTGCCAGCAGCCGGACAGGCCTCAATCAGCCCCAGCATTTT
NA	NA	TRBJ2-1	TRBV7-2	CASSLARLDEQFF	TGTGCCAGCAGCTTAGCGAGGTTGGATGAGCAGTTCTTC
TRBD2	NA	TRBJ2-7	TRBV20-1	CSASQPTSGSPEQYF	TGCAGTGCTAGTCAACCTACTAGCGGGAGTCCCGAGCAGTACTTC
NA	NA	TRBJ1-5	TRBV27	CASSEQGGNQPQHF	TGTGCCAGCAGTGAGCAGGGCGGCAATCAGCCCCAGCATTTT
TRBD1	NA	TRBJ2-7	TRBV27	CASSFGTDYEQYF	TGTGCCAGCTCTTTCGGGACAGACTACGAGCAGTACTTC
TRBD2	NA	TRBJ2-1	TRBV27	CASSSIGTSGRNNEQFF	TGTGCCAGCAGCTCGATCGGGACTAGCGGGAGGAACAATGAGCAGTTCTTC
TRBD1	NA	TRBJ2-5	TRBV5-1	CASSSNRGQTQYF	TGCGCCAGCAGCTCAAACAGGGGGCAGACCCAGTACTTC
TRBD2	NA	TRBJ2-7	TRBV4-2	CASSRDLAGDAYEQYF	TGTGCCAGCAGCCGGGACTTAGCGGGTGACGCCTACGAGCAGTACTTC
NA	NA	TRBJ2-7	TRBV5-1	CASSLGMGGYEQYF	TGCGCCAGCAGCTTGGGGATGGGGGGCTACGAGCAGTACTTC
NA	once	TRBJ2-3	TRBV5-1	CASSLDPSSSQGGYF	TGCGCCAGCAGCTTGGACCCCTCTAGCTCGCAGGGGGGGTATTTT